Shown below are 2 T cell receptor beta chains from a single sample sequenced in a study of T cells after posttransplantation cyclophosphamide. Sampled 1 year posttransplant, controls received myeloablative marrow transplants, methotrexate and a calcineurin inhibitor. The repertoire was sequenced with immunoSEQ multiplex PCR; TCRdb's copy has only in-frame clones and lacks some. The sample contains over 20,000 clones, 80% to 90% of which appear only once. The sample here was PBMCs, taken around 53 weeks after allogeneic stem cell transplant with calcineurin inhibitor and methotrexate. These receptors all come from a female patient between 30 and 39 years old who received an allogeneic stem cell transplant from an unrelated donor, was CMV-positive, and had acute and chronic GVHD. Some T cells may have originated in the graft donor.

J is TRBJ1-1 and V is TRBV6-5, with D possibly TRBD1 on 6 matching bases. Between the trimmed V and J ends, which lost 6 bases and 1 base, there was a span of 15 bases. Germline assignment: CDR1 MNHEY and CDR2 SVGAGI. The length of the CDR3 is 15 residues. CDR3 residues: CASSESPTGNTEAFF. The CDR3 region has the DNA TGTGCCAGCAGCGAATCGCCGACAGGGAACACTGAAGCTTTCTTT.

The genes are TRBV10-3 and TRBJ2-1; TRBD2 agrees at 14 bases. The germline V gene has CDR1 ENHRY and CDR2 SYGVKD. The CDR3 consists of 14 residues. Losses at the gene ends were 7 bases for V and 6 bases for J; bases not matched to a gene: 2. This CDR3 is CAIMGTSGGNEQFF. CDR3 in DNA: TGTGCCATCATGGGGACTAGCGGGGGCAATGAGCAGTTCTTC.